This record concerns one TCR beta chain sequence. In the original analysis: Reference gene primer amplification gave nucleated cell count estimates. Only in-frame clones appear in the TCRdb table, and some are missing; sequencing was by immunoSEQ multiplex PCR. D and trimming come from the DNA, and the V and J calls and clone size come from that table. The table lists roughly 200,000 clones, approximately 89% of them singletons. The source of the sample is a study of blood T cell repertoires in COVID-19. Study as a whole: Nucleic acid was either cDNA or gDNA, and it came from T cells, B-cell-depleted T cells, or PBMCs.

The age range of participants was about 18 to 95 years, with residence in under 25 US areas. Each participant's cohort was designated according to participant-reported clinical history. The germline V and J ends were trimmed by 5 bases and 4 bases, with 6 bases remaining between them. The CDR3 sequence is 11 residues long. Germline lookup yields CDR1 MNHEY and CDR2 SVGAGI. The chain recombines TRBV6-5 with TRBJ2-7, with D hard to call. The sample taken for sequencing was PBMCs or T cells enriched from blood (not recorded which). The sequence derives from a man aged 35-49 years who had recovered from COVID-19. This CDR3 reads CASSIEYEQYF. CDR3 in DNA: TGTGCCAGCAGTATAGAGTACGAGCAGTACTTC.